A single sample is the source of the 7 T cell receptor beta chains below, sequenced in a study of CD8+CD57+ T cells in acquired aplastic anemia. CD8+CD57+ cell expansion, shown by flow cytometry, had occurred in the patients selected for sequencing. The TCR beta profiling, which covered VDJ combination and CDR3 sequence, was carried out using genomic DNA as the template. TCRdb passed the reads through MiXCR, listing each CDR3 protein once. The sample has a few hundred thousand distinct CDR3 sequences, around 32% seen once. The sample was sorted CD4+, CD8+, or CD8+CD57+ T cells (not recorded which) from PBMCs. The receptor set was obtained from a human donor with aplastic anemia.

This clonotype was observed many times. CDR3 residues: CATSRRQGMGETQYF. CDR3 bases: TGTGCCACCAGCAGGCGACAGGGAATGGGGGAGACCCAGTACTTC. V gene TRBV15 combines with J gene TRBJ2-5; 7 bases line up with TRBD1. From germline, CDR1 is LNHNV and CDR2 YYDKDF (reference sequence). CDR3 length: 15 amino acids. With 3 bases clipped from V and 5 bases from J, the junction kept 9 bases outside the gene matches. The full variable domain, rest sourced from reference TRBV15 and TRBJ2-5, is DAMVIQNPRYQVTQFGKPVTLSCSQTLNHNVMYWYQQKSSQAPKLLFHYYDKDFNNEADTPDNFQSRRPNTSFCFLDIRSPGLGDTAMYLCATSRRQGMGETQYFGPGTRLLVL.

This clonotype has a handful of counts. A clone one base away is much larger, so this may be a read error. The gene calls are TRBV10-3 and TRBJ1-1; D not certain. CDR1 ENHRY and CDR2 SYGVKD come from the germline V gene. This CDR3 has 13 amino acids. The CDR3 DNA follows: TGTGCCAGCAGTGAACAGAGGAACACTGAAGCTTTCTTT. Protein: CASSEQRNTEAFF.

The chain couples TRBV19 to TRBJ1-2; 9 nucleotides align to TRBD1. The CDR3 runs 14 residues. Germline CDR1 and CDR2: LNHDA and SQIVND (reference sequence). With V trimmed by 5 bases and J by 3 bases, 4 bases remained unmatched. In DNA form, the CDR3 reads TGTGCCAGTAGTGTGGGACAGGGACACTATGGCTACACCTTC. Protein product: CASSVGQGHYGYTF.

This clonotype was counted at least ten times. DNA for the CDR3: TGTGCCAGCAGCTTGGCCGGACAGGGAGCCTACGAGCAGTACTTC. It translates to CASSLAGQGAYEQYF. V and J are TRBV5-5 and TRBJ2-7; TRBD1 matches 8 bases. The CDR3 loop spans 15 amino acids. Germline assignment: CDR1 SGHKS and CDR2 YYEKEE (reference sequence). V dropped 0 bases and J dropped 2; count of bases not matched to a gene: 4.

The chain has TRBV28 and TRBJ2-7, with 10 bases that match TRBD2. J gave up 5 bases and V 8 bases, and 15 bases lay outside the gene matches. This CDR3 contains 16 residues. Germline V lookup: CDR1 MDHEN, CDR2 SYDVKM. CDR3 DNA: TGTGCCAGCCTCAACAGCGGGAGGGCCTTGGGTCACGAGCAGTACTTC. As protein: CASLNSGRALGHEQYF.

This clonotype has a count of ten or more. The V call is TRBV20-1, the J call TRBJ1-1; D remains ambiguous. CDR3 length: 15 residues. Per germline, CDR1 DFQATT and CDR2 SNEGSKA (reference sequence). The germline V and J ends were trimmed by 0 bases and 4 bases, with 15 bases remaining between them. CDR3 amino acids: CSARDQRVSGTEAFF. The CDR3 DNA reads TGCAGTGCTAGAGATCAGAGGGTTAGCGGCACTGAAGCTTTCTTT.

The V call is TRBV30, the J call TRBJ1-4; D not certain. The germline gives CDR1 GTSNPN, CDR2 SVGIG (reference sequence). The V end lost 2 bases, the J end lost 4 bases, and 8 bases lay between the germline ends. The CDR3 runs 13 residues. CDR3 loop: CAWSIQNNEKLFF. In nucleotides, the CDR3 is TGTGCCTGGAGTATTCAGAATAATGAAAAACTGTTTTTT.